Given below is one T cell receptor beta chain in context. Individuals selected for sequencing had exhibited CD8+CD57+ cell expansion on flow cytometry. The data were taken from a study of CD8+CD57+ T cells in acquired aplastic anemia. Template material for TCR beta VDJ and CDR3 profiling consisted of genomic DNA. MiXCR, applied by TCRdb to the reads, yields one record per CDR3 protein. The repertoire holds 150,000 or so distinct CDR3 sequences, with 52% as singletons. V was cut by 5 bases and J by 0 bases, with 13 bases left in between. The CDR3 contains 16 residues. Germline V gene lookup returns CDR1 MNHNS and CDR2 SASEGT.

The sample taken for sequencing was sorted CD4+, CD8+, or CD8+CD57+ T cells (not recorded which) from PBMCs. V gene TRBV6-1 combines with J gene TRBJ1-4; D is ambiguous. This receptor was identified in a human donor with aplastic anemia. CDR3 sequence: CASSTGDRATNEKLFF. CDR3 in DNA: TGTGCCAGCAGTACCGGAGATAGGGCAACTAATGAAAAACTGTTTTTT.